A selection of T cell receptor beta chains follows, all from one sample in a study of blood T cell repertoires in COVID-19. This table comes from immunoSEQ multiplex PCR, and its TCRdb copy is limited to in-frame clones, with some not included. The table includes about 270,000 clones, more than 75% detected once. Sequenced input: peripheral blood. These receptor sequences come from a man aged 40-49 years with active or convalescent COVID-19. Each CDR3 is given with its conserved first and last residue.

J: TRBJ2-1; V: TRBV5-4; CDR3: CASSYSDISNEQFF
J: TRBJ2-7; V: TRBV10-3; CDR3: CAISESTVDREQYF
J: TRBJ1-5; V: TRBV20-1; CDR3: CSASTGQGYSNQPQHF
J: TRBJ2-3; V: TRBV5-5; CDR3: CASSLSGTSGTDTQYF
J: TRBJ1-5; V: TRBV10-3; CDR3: CAISRTVEDQPQHF
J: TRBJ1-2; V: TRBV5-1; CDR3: CASSLRTGDGYTF
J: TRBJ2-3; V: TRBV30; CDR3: CAWSARLGLATSTDTQYF
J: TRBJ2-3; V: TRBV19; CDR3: CASSAGLDTQYF
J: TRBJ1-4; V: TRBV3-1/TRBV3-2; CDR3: CASAWTGGVGEKLFF
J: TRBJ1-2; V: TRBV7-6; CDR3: CASSAGGAYGYTF
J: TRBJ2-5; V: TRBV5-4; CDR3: CASSPMGGQETQYF
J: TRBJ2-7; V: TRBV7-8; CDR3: CASSLSSGHNEQYF
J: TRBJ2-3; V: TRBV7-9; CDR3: CASSLVGIDTQYF
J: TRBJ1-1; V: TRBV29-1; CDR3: CSVGRQGYTAFF
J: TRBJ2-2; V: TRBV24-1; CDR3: CATRESANTGELFF
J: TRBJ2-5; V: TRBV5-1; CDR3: CASKAGRETQYF
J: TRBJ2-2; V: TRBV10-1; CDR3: CASSEGGRTTGELFF
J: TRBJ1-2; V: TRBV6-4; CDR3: CASSPSRTGGGYTF
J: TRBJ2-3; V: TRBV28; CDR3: CASSASSTGGTDTQYF
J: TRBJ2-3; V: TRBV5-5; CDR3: CASSPSRTSHADTQYF
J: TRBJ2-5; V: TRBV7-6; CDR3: CASSLVVGIQETQYF
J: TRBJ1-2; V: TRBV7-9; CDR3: CASSLSDYGYTF
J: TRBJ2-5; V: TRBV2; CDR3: CASKGLAGTQETQYF
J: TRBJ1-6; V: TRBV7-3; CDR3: CASSCTLPLTAQDNSPLHF
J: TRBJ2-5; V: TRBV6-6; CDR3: CASRGGEGGQETQYF
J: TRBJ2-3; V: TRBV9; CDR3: CASSVAPEANTQYF
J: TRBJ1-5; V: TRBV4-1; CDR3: CASSQDSRVSSNQPQHF
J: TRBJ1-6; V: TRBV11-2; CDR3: CASSLDWNNSPLHF
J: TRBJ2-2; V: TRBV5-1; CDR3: CASNSFGGERAGELFF
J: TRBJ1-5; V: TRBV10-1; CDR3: CASSERDRAGEPQHF
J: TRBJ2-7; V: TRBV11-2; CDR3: CASSSLPYEQYF
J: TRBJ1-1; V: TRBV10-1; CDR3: CASSPTGTGLGAFF
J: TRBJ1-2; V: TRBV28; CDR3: CASSLSGQARGYTF
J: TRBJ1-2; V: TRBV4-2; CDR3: CASSQESRTGHYTF
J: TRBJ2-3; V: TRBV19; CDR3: CASSSTGIRGGRVDTQYF
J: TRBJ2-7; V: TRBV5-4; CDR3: CASSFPGSYEQYF
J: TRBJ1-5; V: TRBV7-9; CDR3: CASSRDREDQPQHF
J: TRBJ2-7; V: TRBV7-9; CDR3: CASSFSGRRGEQYF
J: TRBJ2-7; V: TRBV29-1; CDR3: CSVVLAGGPLFYEQYF
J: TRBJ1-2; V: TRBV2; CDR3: CASSEGSYGYTF
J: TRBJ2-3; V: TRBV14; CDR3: CASSPTASTGADTQYF
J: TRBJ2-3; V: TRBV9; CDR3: CASGTGLLTDTQYF
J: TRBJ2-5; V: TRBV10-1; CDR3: CASSETGVPQETQYF
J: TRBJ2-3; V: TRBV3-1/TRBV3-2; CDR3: CASSQRSSGKDTQYF
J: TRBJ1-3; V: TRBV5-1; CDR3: CASSLDISGNTIYF
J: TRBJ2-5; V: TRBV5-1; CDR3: CASRVEGETQYF
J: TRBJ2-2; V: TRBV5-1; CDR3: CASSVQGLSGELFF
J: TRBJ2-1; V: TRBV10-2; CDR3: CASSLTRYYEQFF
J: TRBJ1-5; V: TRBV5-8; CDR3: CASRGTEYSNQPQHF
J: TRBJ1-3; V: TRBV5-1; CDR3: CASSLAQQGNPSGNTIYF
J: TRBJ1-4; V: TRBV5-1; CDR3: CASSLDGEKLFF
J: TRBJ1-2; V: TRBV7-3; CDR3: CASSQSTDQDGYTF
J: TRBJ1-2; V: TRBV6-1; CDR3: CASSENGSGGDGYTF
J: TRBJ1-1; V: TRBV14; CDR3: CASLRVDTEAFF
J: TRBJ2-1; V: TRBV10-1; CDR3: CASSESRGGSYNEQFF
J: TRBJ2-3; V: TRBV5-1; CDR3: CASSGDRGVPLSTDTQYF
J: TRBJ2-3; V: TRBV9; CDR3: CASSVDGPSDTQYF
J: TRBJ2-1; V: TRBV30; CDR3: CAWSYYNEQFF